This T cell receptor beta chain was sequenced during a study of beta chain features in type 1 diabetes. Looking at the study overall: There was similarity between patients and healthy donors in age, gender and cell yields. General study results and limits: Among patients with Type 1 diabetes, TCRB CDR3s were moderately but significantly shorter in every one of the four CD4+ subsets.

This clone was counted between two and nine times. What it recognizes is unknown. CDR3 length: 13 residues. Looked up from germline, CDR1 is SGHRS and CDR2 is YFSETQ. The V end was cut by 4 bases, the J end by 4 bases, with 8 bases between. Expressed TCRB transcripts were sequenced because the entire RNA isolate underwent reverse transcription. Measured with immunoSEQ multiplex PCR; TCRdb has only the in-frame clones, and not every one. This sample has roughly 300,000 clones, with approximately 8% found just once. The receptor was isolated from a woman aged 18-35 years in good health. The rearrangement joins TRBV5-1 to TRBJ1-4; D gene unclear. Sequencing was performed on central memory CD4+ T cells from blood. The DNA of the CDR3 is TGCGCCAGCAGCACAAATCTTAATGAAAAACTGTTTTTT. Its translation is CASSTNLNEKLFF.